This T cell receptor (beta chain) was obtained from a study of blood T cell repertoires in COVID-19. Study at large: Both acute and convalescent COVID-19 samples were obtained from the United States, Italy and Spain. PBMCs, B-cell-depleted T cells, or T cells provided the cDNA or gDNA that made up the material.

The authors' processing: Amplification of reference gene primers was used by the study to estimate nucleated cell counts. Clones were read by immunoSEQ multiplex PCR, and TCRdb kept only the in-frame ones, dropping some. V and J calls and clone size are copied from that table; D and trimming were computed from the DNA. This table has approximately 260,000 clones, less than 85% appearing once. Between the trimmed V and J ends, which lost 5 bases and 5 bases, there was a span of 13 bases. This CDR3 is 14 amino acids long. CDR1 and CDR2 (germline): MDHEN, SYDVKM. This TCR derives from an elderly woman with active or convalescent COVID-19. The chain couples TRBV28 to TRBJ2-1; possibly TRBD2 for D (7 bases). The sequencing input was peripheral blood. In nucleotides, the CDR3 is TGTGCCAGCAGTGGAGGGGGGGGAGACAATGAGCAGTTCTTC. Protein: CASSGGGGDNEQFF. Full variable domain (remainder filled in from reference TRBV28 and TRBJ2-1): DVKVTQSSRYLVKRTGEKVFLECVQDMDHENMFWYRQDPGLGLRLIYFSYDVKMKEKGDIPEGYSVSREKKERFSLILESASTNQTSMYLCASSGGGGDNEQFFGPGTRLTVL.